Sequencing of this T cell receptor (beta chain) was carried out in a study of blood T cells in healthy people across ages. The germline CDR1 and CDR2 sequences are MNHEY and SVGEGT. The V segment lost 8 bases and the J segment 5 bases; nucleotides outside the gene matches: 5. This CDR3 has 13 residues. With a J-beta primer mix and a sample-barcoded 5' primer, a second PCR ran about 7 to 11 cycles. TCRdb re-called the 5' RACE reads with MiXCR, one entry per CDR3 protein. The sample holds hundreds of thousands of distinct CDR3 sequences, around 38% seen once. The V gene is TRBV6-2 or TRBV6-3, the J gene TRBJ2-3, with TRBD2 matching 9 bases. This receptor was identified in an elderly man in good health. The sample was blood. CDR3 in amino acids: CASLAGAIDTQYF. The CDR3 coding sequence is TGTGCCAGCTTAGCGGGGGCCATAGATACGCAGTATTTT.